The source of this TCR beta chain is a study of blood T cell repertoires in COVID-19. Here immunoSEQ multiplex PCR was the method, and the copy in TCRdb shows in-frame clones only, minus some. The data show around 150,000 clones, under 90% seen once. Per germline, CDR1 LGHDT and CDR2 YNNKEL (reference sequence). Trimming cost V 0 bases and J 8 bases, with 20 bases left between them. The CDR3 runs 17 residues. This sequence joins TRBV3-1 (or the pseudogene TRBV3-2) and TRBJ2-1, with a tentative D call TRBD2 (6 bases). This TCR was sampled from a man aged 45-60 years who had recovered from COVID-19. Sequencing used PBMCs or T cells enriched from blood (not recorded which). The CDR3 DNA follows: TGTGCCAGCAGCCAAGATCGGGCGGGGTTCGAGGGCTATGAGCAGTTCTTC. Its protein product is CASSQDRAGFEGYEQFF.